These 23 T cell receptor beta chains came from one sample sequenced in a study of blood T cells in healthy people across ages. The authors ran a second PCR of roughly 6 to 12 cycles using a sample-barcoded 5' primer and a J-beta primer mix. TCRdb independently ran MiXCR on the 5' RACE reads; one entry per CDR3 protein. There are roughly 900,000 distinct CDR3 sequences in the sample; 45% to 50% occur only once, and over 10% lies in the top ten. Sequencing was performed on blood. Source of these receptors: a young man in good health.

For this clonotype: Just one base apart from a much larger clone, this may be a read error. This chain connects TRBV15 to TRBJ2-7; TRBD2 might be the D (7 bases). This CDR3 comprises 14 residues. The V and J ends lost 3 bases and 7 bases respectively, with 16 bases between them. Germline V gene lookup returns CDR1 LNHNV and CDR2 YYDKDF (reference sequence). CDR3 nucleotides: TGTGCCACCAGCAGGGGCGGGGGCTACAATGAGCAGTACTTC. Its translation: CATSRGGGYNEQYF.

The CDR3 DNA follows: TGCAGTGCTAGAGACCCGAGACTTCCTCACAGGGGGAGGAATGAGCAGTTCTTC. Amino acids: CSARDPRLPHRGRNEQFF. V gene TRBV20-1 combines with J gene TRBJ2-1, with 8 nucleotides matching TRBD1. The CDR3 consists of 18 residues. Germline lookup yields CDR1 DFQATT and CDR2 SNEGSKA (reference sequence). J gave up 7 bases and V 0 bases, and 17 bases lay outside the gene matches.

The chain combines TRBV29-1 with TRBJ1-2; D unresolved. The ends were cut back, 7 bases at V and 7 bases at J, with 16 bases in the middle. Germline loops: CDR1 SQVTM, CDR2 ANQGSEA. The CDR3 has 12 amino acids. The CDR3 bases are TGCAGCGCCCGATCGATCGGTCCTGGCTACACCTTC. It specifies CSARSIGPGYTF.

As for this clonotype: A read error may account for a junction end that differs from germline. The chain uses TRBV7-8 and TRBJ2-3, with D unresolved. This CDR3 is built from 16 residues. CDR1 is SGHVS and CDR2 is FQNEAQ in the germline V gene. The CDR3 nucleotides read TGTGCCAGCAGCTTATTCTCGCCAGGAACCACAGATACGCAGTGTTTT. Residues: CASSLFSPGTTDTQCF.

With regard to this clonotype: One base away lies a much larger clone, so this may be a sequencing read error. The V gene is TRBV7-3, the J gene TRBJ2-1, with TRBD2 matching 7 bases. Per the germline V gene, CDR1 is SGHTA and CDR2 is FQGTGA. The CDR3 is made up of 16 amino acids. Losses at the gene ends were 0 bases for V and 5 bases for J; bases not matched to a gene: 7. The CDR3 DNA is TGTGCCAGCAGCTTAACTGCGGGGGAGACACACAATGAGCAGTTCTTC. It encodes CASSLTAGETHNEQFF.

This clonotype appeared a few times. Since a much larger clone is just one base distant, this may be a read error. This chain joins TRBV28 and TRBJ2-7, with no clear D. The CDR3 has 15 residues. The germline CDR1 and CDR2 sequences are MDHEN and SYDVKM. The CDR3 sequence is CASSLYQKGGYGQYF. Written as DNA, the CDR3 is TGTGCCAGCAGTTTATATCAGAAGGGTGGCTACGGGCAGTACTTC.

This clonotype was observed a handful of times. The genes are TRBV10-3 and TRBJ2-7; 10 bases match TRBD1. Germline CDR1 and CDR2: ENHRY and SYGVKD. The CDR3 is 12 residues long. Trimming cost V 10 bases and J 5 bases; bases outside gene matches: 5. The CDR3 nucleotides read TGTGCCACCGGGACAGGGGTCCACGAGCAGTACTTC. This translates into CATGTGVHEQYF.

J is TRBJ1-5 and V is TRBV6-1; D is ambiguous. CDR1 is MNHNS, CDR2 SASEGT, per germline. Trimming removed 6 bases at V and 7 bases at J, with 13 bases between. This CDR3 comprises 13 residues. The CDR3 spells CASRNPPGQPQHF. CDR3 nucleotide sequence: TGTGCCAGCAGGAACCCTCCGGGACAGCCCCAGCATTTT.

The V gene is TRBV11-2, the J gene TRBJ2-1; D ambiguous. The CDR3 consists of 12 residues. Germline V gives CDR1 SGHAT, CDR2 FQNNGV. The V and J ends lost 3 bases and 7 bases respectively, with 7 bases between them. CDR3 nucleotide sequence: TGTGCCAGCAGCTTCGACGGAAATGAGCAGTTCTTC. It codes for CASSFDGNEQFF.

In the case of this clonotype: A read error may be the cause here, since a much bigger clone is one base away. CDR3 amino acids: CASTGGGWDNEQYF. The DNA of the CDR3 is TGTGCCAGCACTGGGGGGGGTTGGGACAATGAGCAGTACTTC. The chain combines TRBV25-1 with TRBJ2-5; tentatively, D is TRBD2 (7 bases). The germline V and J ends were trimmed by 7 bases and 11 bases, with 23 bases remaining between them. Germline values: CDR1 MGHDK, CDR2 SYGVNS. This CDR3 has 14 amino acids.

This chain joins TRBV20-1 and TRBJ2-7, with D possibly being TRBD1 or TRBD2 (5 bases each). Germline loops: CDR1 DFQATT, CDR2 SNEGSKA (reference sequence). The CDR3 totals 13 residues. The V end lost 3 bases, the J end lost 6 bases, and 15 bases lay between the germline ends. Here the CDR3 DNA reads TGCAGTGCTAGCGACCCCCCGGGACCCGAGCAGTACTTC. It translates to CSASDPPGPEQYF.

As to this clonotype: This may come from a read error, since a much larger clone is one base off. CDR3 sequence: CASSNLTSGQETQYF. DNA for the CDR3: TGTGCCAGCAGCAACCTGACTAGCGGGCAAGAGACCCAGTACTTC. V and J are TRBV7-2 and TRBJ2-5; TRBD2 aligns across 10 bases. Germline-derived CDR1 and CDR2 are SGHTA and FQGNSA. There are 15 residues in the CDR3. The ends lost 5 bases at V and 2 bases at J; junction bases unmatched: 5.

The V call is TRBV4-2, the J call TRBJ2-5; no clear D gene. CDR3 length: 15 amino acids. V was clipped by 0 bases and J by 2 bases, with 10 bases between them. The V gene's germline CDR1 is LGHNA and CDR2 YNFKEQ. CDR3 amino acids: CASSQDIWTQETQYF. In nucleotides, the CDR3 is TGTGCCAGCAGCCAAGATATCTGGACGCAAGAGACCCAGTACTTC.

The gene calls are TRBV5-1 and TRBJ2-5, with a weak D call TRBD2 (6 bases). Trimming shortened V by 4 bases and J by 11 bases, and 12 bases separated the two germline ends. Germline V gene lookup returns CDR1 SGHRS and CDR2 YFSETQ. The CDR3 loop spans 11 amino acids. The CDR3 nucleotides read TGCGCCAGCAGCCACGACAGCGGGCAGTACTTC. Its protein product is CASSHDSGQYF.

About this clonotype: A read error may explain this, as a much larger clone is one base away. CDR3 bases: TGCAGTGACTCGGACAGGGGCTATGACTACACCTTC. It translates to CSDSDRGYDYTF. The gene calls are TRBV20-1 and TRBJ1-2, with 9 bases aligning to TRBD1. The CDR3 sequence is 12 residues long. Germline V gene data show CDR1 as DFQATT and CDR2 as SNEGSKA (reference sequence).

The chain links TRBV7-2 to TRBJ2-7; no clear D gene. Germline lookup yields CDR1 SGHTA and CDR2 FQGNSA. With 3 bases removed from V and 5 bases from J, the gap between germline ends came to 14 bases. The CDR3 has 14 amino acids. The CDR3 coding sequence is TGTGCCAGCAGCTTTAGAATGAAGCTGCACGAGCAGTACTTC. Protein: CASSFRMKLHEQYF.

This clonotype was seen only a few times. The chain uses TRBV27 and TRBJ2-7, with D perhaps TRBD2 (5 bases). Between the trimmed V and J ends, which lost 9 bases and 0 bases, there was a span of 15 bases. The CDR3 loop spans 14 amino acids. The germline gives CDR1 MNHEY, CDR2 SMNVEV (reference sequence). CDR3 in amino acids: CASSADLSSYEQYF. CDR3 nucleotides: TGTGCCAGTAGTGCGGACTTGAGCTCCTACGAGCAGTACTTC.

In this sample, this clonotype turned up many times. The chain joins TRBV28 to TRBJ1-6, with 10 bases that match TRBD1. Losses at the gene ends were 7 bases for V and 10 bases for J; bases not matched to a gene: 7. The CDR3 contains 14 residues. From germline, CDR1 is MDHEN and CDR2 SYDVKM. CDR3 in amino acids: CASTGDRGFSPLHF. CDR3 in DNA: TGTGCCAGCACCGGGGACAGGGGTTTCTCACCCCTCCACTTT.

V is TRBV29-1 and J is TRBJ1-1, with D tentatively TRBD1 (5 bases). V was pared by 7 bases and J by 5 bases, with 20 bases between. The CDR3 consists of 14 residues. CDR1 SQVTM and CDR2 ANQGSEA come from the germline V gene. This chain's CDR3 is CSAGGTDNFTEAFF. CDR3 DNA: TGCAGCGCTGGGGGTACGGACAACTTTACTGAAGCTTTCTTT. Based on the CDR3 plus reference TRBV29-1 and TRBJ1-1, the full variable domain is SAVISQKPSRDICQRGTSLTIQCQVDSQVTMMFWYRQQPGQSLTLIATANQGSEATYESGFVIDKFPISRPNLTFSTLTVSNMSPEDSSIYLCSAGGTDNFTEAFFGQGTRLTVV.

Only a few counts were recorded for this clonotype. The chain employs TRBV7-2 and TRBJ2-1; no definite D call. The CDR3 length is 14 residues. Germline V gene data show CDR1 as SGHTA and CDR2 as FQGNSA. V was pared by 1 base and J by 5 bases, with 9 bases between. CDR3 DNA: TGTGCCAGCAGCTTAGATCCAGCAAACAATGAGCAGTTCTTC. This codes for CASSLDPANNEQFF. Using reference TRBV7-2 and TRBJ2-1 for the parts outside the CDR3, the full variable domain is GAGVSQSPSNKVTEKGKDVELRCDPISGHTALYWYRQSLGQGLEFLIYFQGNSAPDKSGLPSDRFSAERTGGSVSTLTIQRTQQEDSAVYLCASSLDPANNEQFFGPGTRLTVL.

This CDR3 is CASSSLAATTNEKLFF. The CDR3 DNA follows: TGTGCCAGCAGTTCTTTAGCAGCGACAACTAATGAAAAACTGTTTTTT. The genes are TRBV27 and TRBJ1-4, with D unclear. Trimming left V 4 bases short and J 0 bases short, with 12 bases between. CDR3 size: 16 residues. Germline V gene data show CDR1 as MNHEY and CDR2 as SMNVEV (reference sequence). Full variable domain (remainder filled in from reference TRBV27 and TRBJ1-4): EAQVTQNPRYLITVTGKKLTVTCSQNMNHEYMSWYRQDPGLGLRQIYYSMNVEVTDKGDVPEGYKVSRKEKRNFPLILESPSPNQTSLYFCASSSLAATTNEKLFFGSGTQLSVL.

The chain couples TRBV30 to TRBJ2-4, with 10 bases aligning to TRBD1. The last part of the DNA fits TRBJ2-7 better; the J call may be wrong. This CDR3 is 14 amino acids long. Germline values: CDR1 GTSNPN, CDR2 SVGIG (reference sequence). Here the CDR3 reads CAWSVGQGAYEQYF. The CDR3 DNA follows: TGTGCCTGGAGTGTTGGACAGGGGGCCTACGAGCAGTACTTC.

V is TRBV28 and J is TRBJ2-7; no clear D. The CDR3 totals 14 residues. CDR1 is MDHEN, CDR2 SYDVKM, per germline. Deletions cut 5 bases from V and 2 bases from J, with 13 bases between. CDR3 DNA sequence: TGTGCCAGCAGTCAACCCCCGATCGCCTACGAGCAGTACTTC. Its protein product is CASSQPPIAYEQYF.